What follows describes a single T cell receptor (beta chain). Its antigen is undetermined. This specimen belongs to a study of PD-1 blockade in mismatch repair-deficient tumors. About the study: All were previously treated, progressing patients with some twelve mismatch repair-deficient cancer types. General observations from the study: After pembrolizumab, tumor-resident clones rose rapidly, then generally contracted before radiologic responses.

From germline, CDR1 is SGHTA and CDR2 FQGTGA. This CDR3 spans 14 amino acids. V shed 4 bases, J shed 7 bases, and the junction held 6 bases outside the gene matches. Repertoires were generated with immunoSEQ multiplex PCR, while TCRdb's copy carries only in-frame clones and drops some. The table records fewer than 60,000 clones, 77% of them present only once. TCR sequencing covered a few patients who responded to pembrolizumab. Here the sequenced sample was PBMCs, taken before pembrolizumab treatment. This sequence was found in an adult with mismatch repair-deficient cancer. The rearrangement joins TRBV7-3 to TRBJ2-1; TRBD2 agrees at 8 bases. The CDR3 here is CASSSTGTRNEQFF. The CDR3 nucleotides read TGTGCCAGCAGCTCGACCGGGACTAGAAATGAGCAGTTCTTC.